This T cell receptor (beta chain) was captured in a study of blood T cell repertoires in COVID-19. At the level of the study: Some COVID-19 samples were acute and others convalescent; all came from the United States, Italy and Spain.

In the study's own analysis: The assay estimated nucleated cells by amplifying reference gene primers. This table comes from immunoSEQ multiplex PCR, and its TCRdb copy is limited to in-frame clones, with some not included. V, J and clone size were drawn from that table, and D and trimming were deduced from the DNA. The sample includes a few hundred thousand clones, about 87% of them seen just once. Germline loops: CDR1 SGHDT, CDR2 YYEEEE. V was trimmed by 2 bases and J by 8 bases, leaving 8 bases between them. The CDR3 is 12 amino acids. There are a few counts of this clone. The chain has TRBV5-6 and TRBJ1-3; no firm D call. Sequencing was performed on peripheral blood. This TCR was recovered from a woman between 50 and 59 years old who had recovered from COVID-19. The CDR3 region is CASSLGGYTIYF. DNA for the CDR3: TGTGCCAGCAGCTTAGGAGGGTACACCATATATTTT. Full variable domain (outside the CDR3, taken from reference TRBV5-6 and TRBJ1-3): DAGVTQSPTHLIKTRGQQVTLRCSPKSGHDTVSWYQQALGQGPQFIFQYYEEEERQRGNFPDRFSGHQFPNYSSELNVNALLLGDSALYLCASSLGGYTIYFGEGSWLTVV.